These 23 T cell receptor beta chains share one sample of origin, sequenced in a study of cytomegalovirus exposure and HLA in healthy donors. This PCR relied on a set of 60 Vbeta primers and 13 Jbeta primers. The data were produced by immunoSEQ multiplex PCR, yet TCRdb's version contains in-frame clones alone and is incomplete. Of approximately 180,000 clones listed, over 9.5% are singletons. Sequences were obtained from PBMCs. Receptors originate from a man between 45 and 60 years old in good health and CMV-seropositive.

This clone appeared a few times. The genes are TRBV6-6 and TRBJ1-1; 7 positions agree with TRBD1. J was trimmed by 0 bases and V by 6 bases; bases with no gene match: 7. The CDR3 totals 15 residues. Germline CDR1 is MNHNY and CDR2 is SVGAGI (reference sequence). The CDR3 DNA sequence: TGTGCCAGCAGCACGACAGGGCTCCTGAACACTGAAGCTTTCTTT. It yields the protein CASSTTGLLNTEAFF.

This clone was seen more than once but under ten times. The chain links TRBV29-1 to TRBJ1-2; a weak D match, TRBD1 (5 bases). The ends were cut back, 5 bases at V and 4 bases at J, with 23 bases in the middle. Per germline, CDR1 SQVTM and CDR2 ANQGSEA. The CDR3 is 16 amino acids. CDR3 residues: CSVLGPRQGSLYGYTF. DNA of the CDR3: TGCAGCGTTCTGGGCCCCCGGCAGGGCTCCCTCTATGGCTACACCTTC. Full variable domain (outside the CDR3, taken from reference TRBV29-1 and TRBJ1-2): SAVISQKPSRDICQRGTSLTIQCQVDSQVTMMFWYRQQPGQSLTLIATANQGSEATYESGFVIDKFPISRPNLTFSTLTVSNMSPEDSSIYLCSVLGPRQGSLYGYTFGSGTRLTVV.

CDR3 amino acids: CAISDRAGGHNEQFF. The CDR3 bases are TGTGCCATCAGTGATAGGGCGGGGGGGCACAATGAGCAGTTCTTC. The rearrangement links TRBV10-3 to TRBJ2-1, with 9 bases that match TRBD2. The CDR3 spans 15 residues. The V gene end was trimmed by 3 bases and the J gene end by 5 bases; junction bases not matched to a gene: 5. Per the germline V gene, CDR1 is ENHRY and CDR2 is SYGVKD.

This clone was observed a few times. The J gene is TRBJ1-1, the V gene TRBV6-5; 8 bases line up with TRBD1. This CDR3 is 15 amino acids long. Germline values: CDR1 MNHEY, CDR2 SVGAGI. Trimming cost V 2 bases and J 5 bases; bases outside gene matches: 7. The CDR3 bases are TGTGCCAGCAGTTACCCTACAGGGGGAGGGACTGAAGCTTTCTTT. Its protein product is CASSYPTGGGTEAFF.

This chain joins TRBV28 and TRBJ1-4; D may be TRBD1 (6 bases). Germline CDR1 and CDR2: MDHEN and SYDVKM. The CDR3 covers 13 residues. Between the trimmed V and J ends, which lost 11 bases and 8 bases, there was a span of 18 bases. The CDR3 DNA follows: TGTGCCGGGGGGGGGCGGGCAAGCGAAAAACTGTTTTTT. This sequence encodes CAGGGRASEKLFF.

This chain uses TRBV29-1 with TRBJ2-5; TRBD2 matches at 8 bases. The CDR3 is 13 amino acids. V lost 7 bases, J lost 5 bases, and 9 bases stayed unmatched. CDR1 SQVTM and CDR2 ANQGSEA come from the germline V gene. The CDR3: CSGHGGEGETQYF. The CDR3, as DNA: TGCAGCGGACACGGGGGGGAAGGGGAGACCCAGTACTTC.

The genes are TRBV5-6 and TRBJ2-1, with D perhaps matching TRBD1 (6 bases). The CDR3 sequence is 14 residues long. Looked up from germline, CDR1 is SGHDT and CDR2 is YYEEEE. V was clipped by 4 bases and J by 7 bases, with 15 bases between them. As DNA, the CDR3 is TGTGCCAGCAGCCGTCAGGGGTCCCCAAATGAGCAGTTCTTC. Translation gives CASSRQGSPNEQFF.

The chain uses TRBV11-2 and TRBJ1-5, with 7 bases identical to TRBD1. With 5 bases clipped from V and 4 bases from J, the junction kept 5 bases outside the gene matches. Germline loops: CDR1 SGHAT, CDR2 FQNNGV. The CDR3 contains 14 residues. This chain's CDR3 is CASSLGGSNQPQHF. CDR3 nucleotide sequence: TGTGCCAGCAGCCTAGGGGGCTCTAATCAGCCCCAGCATTTT.

The rearrangement links TRBV2 to TRBJ2-1, with TRBD2 as a possible D gene (6 bases). There are 16 residues in the CDR3. V lost 7 bases, J lost 1 base, and 17 bases lay in between. Looked up from germline, CDR1 is SNHLY and CDR2 is FYNNEI. For the CDR3, the DNA is TGTGCCAGCACCCGCCCCGGGGGATCATCCTACAATGAGCAGTTCTTC. Protein: CASTRPGGSSYNEQFF.

This clone showed up just a few times. Mismatch with germline at one junction end may stem from a read error. The chain combines TRBV6-1 with TRBJ1-3, with 8 bases that match TRBD1. Germline assignment: CDR1 MNHNS and CDR2 SASEGT. This CDR3 region has 15 residues. The CDR3 DNA reads as TGTGCCAGCAGTGGGACAGGGTCTAGCGGAAACATCATATATTTT. It translates to CASSGTGSSGNIIYF.

A few counts support this clone. This chain connects TRBV6-6 to TRBJ1-2; D gene uncertain. CDR3 length equals 15 residues. Germline values: CDR1 MNHNY, CDR2 SVGAGI (reference sequence). Trimming pared 8 bases from V and 2 bases from J, leaving 18 bases between. CDR3 region: CASSSPRQSNYGYTF. In DNA form, the CDR3 reads TGTGCCAGCTCTAGCCCACGTCAGTCGAACTATGGCTACACCTTC.

This clone was counted a few times. V is TRBV5-4 and J is TRBJ2-5; 9 bases line up with TRBD2. Trimming at V came to 0 bases and at J to 5 bases, leaving 8 bases not matched to a gene. Germline assignment: CDR1 SGHNT and CDR2 YYREEE (reference sequence). This CDR3 region has 16 residues. CDR3 DNA: TGTGCCAGCAGCTTGGTGGGGCGGGGGGGTGCGGAGACCCAGTACTTC. Its translation is CASSLVGRGGAETQYF.

This clone was observed a few times. The CDR3 DNA sequence: TGTGCCAGCAGCTCCAGGGCAGGGTCCTTGACGAACTATGGCTACACCTTC. This sequence encodes CASSSRAGSLTNYGYTF. The rearrangement uses TRBV5-8 and TRBJ1-2; possibly TRBD1 for D (5 bases). Trimming stripped 3 bases from V and 2 bases from J, with 20 bases between. Germline V gene sequence: CDR1 SGHTS, CDR2 YDEGEE. The CDR3 runs 17 residues.

The chain employs TRBV7-9 and TRBJ1-2; TRBD1 matches 8 bases. The germline V gene encodes CDR1 SEHNR and CDR2 FQNEAQ (reference sequence). The CDR3 contains 14 residues. The V gene end was trimmed by 5 bases and the J gene end by 8 bases; junction bases not matched to a gene: 10. The CDR3 coding sequence is TGTGCCAGCAGCGCCCGGACAGGGAAAGGGGGCTACACCTTC. The encoded protein is CASSARTGKGGYTF. The variable domain in full, with the rest retrieved from reference TRBV7-9 and TRBJ1-2, is DTGVSQNPRHKITKRGQNVTFRCDPISEHNRLYWYRQTLGQGPEFLTYFQNEAQLEKSRLLSDRFSAERPKGSFSTLEIQRTEQGDSAMYLCASSARTGKGGYTFGSGTRLTVV.

The chain uses TRBV30 and TRBJ1-2, with 7 bases identical to TRBD1. The germline V gene encodes CDR1 GTSNPN and CDR2 SVGIG (reference sequence). The CDR3 is 16 residues long. V shed 2 bases, J shed 4 bases, and the junction held 13 bases outside the gene matches. The CDR3 region is CAWSYKGARHAYGYTF. The CDR3 nucleotides read TGTGCCTGGAGTTATAAGGGGGCGAGACACGCCTATGGCTACACCTTC.

This clone was detected only a few times. The V call is TRBV12-5, the J call TRBJ1-1, with D perhaps TRBD1 (5 bases). With 10 bases removed from V and 5 bases from J, the gap between germline ends came to 23 bases. Per the germline V gene, CDR1 is LGHNT and CDR2 is FRNRAP. The CDR3 runs to 15 residues. CDR3 bases: TGTGCTACCGGGCCGTCGGGGGGACGGGGGACTGAAGCTTTCTTT. It specifies CATGPSGGRGTEAFF.

The V gene is TRBV4-3, the J gene TRBJ1-5; perhaps TRBD1 as D (5 bases). In germline, CDR1 is LGHNA, CDR2 YSLEER. The CDR3 length is 15 residues. Trimming removed 4 bases from V and 4 bases from J, with 14 bases in between. CDR3 amino acids: CASSRGAEGNQPQHF. The CDR3 bases are TGCGCCAGCAGCCGAGGGGCGGAGGGGAATCAGCCCCAGCATTTT.

This chain connects TRBV18 to TRBJ2-4; 10 nucleotides agree with TRBD2. V gave up 3 bases and J gave up 5 bases; unmatched junction bases: 4. This CDR3 contains 15 residues. Germline lookup yields CDR1 KGHSH and CDR2 LQKENI. CDR3 sequence reads: CASSPGLASQNIQYF. The CDR3 bases are TGTGCCAGCTCACCGGGACTAGCGTCCCAAAACATTCAGTACTTC.

This sequence joins TRBV30 and TRBJ2-1; TRBD1 matches 8 bases. From germline, CDR1 is GTSNPN and CDR2 SVGIG (reference sequence). V lost 3 bases, J lost 6 bases, and 10 bases stayed unmatched. The CDR3 covers 15 residues. This chain's CDR3 is CAWRTRQGLINEQFF. In DNA form, the CDR3 reads TGTGCCTGGAGAACCCGACAGGGGTTGATCAATGAGCAGTTCTTC.

This clone has more than one count but fewer than ten. The rearrangement uses TRBV7-2 and TRBJ1-5; D is perhaps TRBD1 (6 bases). Germline assignment: CDR1 SGHTA and CDR2 FQGNSA. V was clipped by 4 bases and J by 7 bases, with 11 bases between them. The CDR3 is 13 residues long. For the CDR3, the DNA is TGTGCCAGCAGCTCACAGGGAAAACAGCCCCAGCATTTT. The encoded protein is CASSSQGKQPQHF.

CDR3 residues: CASSTEGGGSEKLFF. The DNA of the CDR3 is TGTGCCAGCAGCACGGAGGGGGGGGGAAGTGAAAAACTGTTTTTT. The chain recombines TRBV7-9 with TRBJ1-4; D perhaps matches TRBD1 (6 bases). This CDR3 contains 15 residues. V lost 5 bases and J lost 7, with 17 bases in between. The germline CDR1 and CDR2 sequences are SEHNR and FQNEAQ (reference sequence).

This chain connects TRBV9 to TRBJ2-6, with TRBD2 as a possible D gene (6 bases). This CDR3 contains 18 residues. Germline V gene sequence: CDR1 SGDLS, CDR2 YYNGEE. The V end was cut by 4 bases, the J end by 0 bases, with 17 bases between. Written as DNA, the CDR3 is TGTGCCAGCAGCCCTCAAGGGACTGGAGACTCTGGGGCCAACGTCCTGACTTTC. Residues: CASSPQGTGDSGANVLTF.

This clone occurred a few times. The rearrangement joins TRBV28 to TRBJ1-5, with a tentative D call TRBD1 (5 bases). Trimming pared 11 bases from V and 3 bases from J, leaving 17 bases between. Germline V gives CDR1 MDHEN, CDR2 SYDVKM. The CDR3 is 14 residues long. This chain's CDR3 is CAGTSPGHNQPQHF. DNA of the CDR3: TGTGCCGGCACCTCCCCAGGGCACAATCAGCCCCAGCATTTT.